Listed below are T cell receptor beta chains from one sample, sequenced in a study of OX40 agonist ivuxolimab in advanced cancers. Clones were read by immunoSEQ multiplex PCR, and TCRdb kept only the in-frame ones, dropping some. The top ten hold less than 2.5% of the sample, which has 40,000 to 60,000 clones, approximately 86% seen once. The starting material was CD4+ or CD8+ T cells sorted from blood, obtained in a trial of the OX40 agonist ivuxolimab. These receptors all come from an adult with an advanced solid tumor such as melanoma, head and neck, liver or kidney cancer. The CDR3 runs from the conserved cysteine through the conserved F or W.

V gene	J gene	CDR3 protein
TRBV30	TRBJ2-7	CAWSVERKQYF
TRBV7-3	TRBJ1-1	CASSSQGAREAFF
TRBV6-6	TRBJ1-2	CASSPRGLGGYTF
TRBV9	TRBJ1-5	CASSVGTNQPQHF
TRBV6-1	TRBJ2-3	CASSEGPRKVDTQYF
TRBV5-1	TRBJ2-3	CASSSQGDTDTQYF
TRBV6-5	TRBJ2-7	CASSYSSSGSYEQYF
TRBV5-4	TRBJ1-6	CASSRDRDNSPLHF
TRBV7-3	TRBJ2-3	CASSLTRGLAGGTDTQYF
TRBV18	TRBJ1-1	CASSPARDTEAFF
TRBV6-1	TRBJ1-2	CASSVIKTGVNYGYTF
TRBV4-1	NA	CASSQDRPGDYEQYF
TRBV5-1	TRBJ2-7	CASSSPEIRPYEQYF
TRBV11-2	TRBJ2-7	CASSLDNLREQYF
TRBV21-1	TRBJ1-3	CASSGPLQHARNTIYF
TRBV5-1	TRBJ2-7	CASSLNRVIYEQYF
TRBV10-3	TRBJ2-2	CAISVKRGELFF
TRBV7-9	TRBJ2-1	CASSETGGVHNEQFF
TRBV7-2	TRBJ2-3	CASSFGLITDTQYF
TRBV30	TRBJ2-7	CAWSQREESEQYF
TRBV4-1	TRBJ2-7	CASSQDPAVRSYEQYF
TRBV9	TRBJ2-1	CASSPTGGPYNEQFF
TRBV7-2	TRBJ1-2	CASSLGQGAVSTF
TRBV6-1	TRBJ1-2	CASSEDPAWDPSIYGYTF
TRBV19	TRBJ2-1	CASSQAGTSGYNEQFF
TRBV7-2	TRBJ1-5	CASSLASGDNQPQHF
TRBV7-2	TRBJ2-3	CASSLAYLGSTDTQYF
TRBV2	TRBJ1-3	CASSLNEASGNTIYF
TRBV5-4	TRBJ2-3	CASSSVGTDTQYF
TRBV19	TRBJ1-5	CASSWDAGQPQHF
TRBV7-2	TRBJ2-7	CASSLLQGRSYEQYF
TRBV27	TRBJ1-2	CASSLSSGQGYGYTF
TRBV7-2	TRBJ1-1	CASSLEPGTEAFF
TRBV28	TRBJ2-1	CASSLSGGFNEQFF
TRBV7-2	TRBJ1-5	CASSREQYQPQHF
TRBV19	TRBJ2-2	CASRQVIQNTGELFF
TRBV7-9	TRBJ2-3	CASSLAGVMTDTQYF
TRBV6-5	TRBJ2-5	CASRGLLQETQYF
TRBV7-3	TRBJ1-6	CASSLTGTNSPLHF
TRBV4-1	TRBJ2-5	CASRLTGNEETQYF
TRBV29-1	TRBJ2-7	CSAQGSYEQYF
TRBV29-1	TRBJ2-5	CSVAPPYQETQYF
TRBV19	TRBJ2-3	CASSHNPTRTDTQYF
TRBV18	TRBJ1-2	CASSPTGQGVYGYTF
TRBV6-1	TRBJ1-5	CASRGTLASNQPQHF
TRBV7-2	TRBJ2-3	CASSLARLAGSTDTQYF
TRBV6-6	TRBJ2-3	CASLTRGADTQYF
TRBV2	TRBJ2-3	CASSEVGRGRADTQYF
TRBV5-3	TRBJ1-5	CARSHALGSNQPQHF
TRBV7-8	TRBJ1-4	CASSLQGAATNEKLFF
TRBV10-2	TRBJ2-2	CATRGARTGELFF
TRBV6-5	TRBJ1-5	CASRRQGGSQPQHF
TRBV18	TRBJ2-2	CASSPPGQGTGELFF
TRBV5-6	TRBJ1-4	CASRGQGLVNEKLFF
TRBV5-1	TRBJ1-3	CASSLATAGNTIYF